The next 18 T cell receptor beta chains were all read from a single sample in a study of Ad26.COV2.S vaccination and SARS-CoV-2 variants. This sample's treatment: roughly 19 received Ad26.COV2.S at low or high dose, single or two shots; about five received placebo; per-sample allocation not given. The study sampled participants on day 63 after the first vaccine or placebo injection. Produced via immunoSEQ multiplex PCR; TCRdb's table is partial and in-frame only. The repertoire holds 400,000 to 450,000 clones, with about 90% as singletons. This sample comprised peripheral blood, obtained in a trial of Ad26.COV2.S vaccine versus placebo. The receptors were gathered from a person between 18 and 60 years old who received the Ad26.COV2.S COVID-19 vaccine or a placebo.

The chain uses TRBV3-1 (or the pseudogene TRBV3-2) and TRBJ2-6; 10 nucleotides match TRBD2. The junction had 12 bases not matched to a gene; V was cut back by 1 base and J by 0 bases. Per the germline V gene, CDR1 is LGHDT and CDR2 is YNNKEL (reference sequence). The CDR3 consists of 21 residues. This chain's CDR3 is CASSQGWVPSGSLSGANVLTF. In DNA, the CDR3 is TGTGCCAGCAGCCAAGGTTGGGTTCCTAGCGGGAGTCTCTCTGGGGCCAACGTCCTGACTTTC.

The V and J genes are TRBV24-1 and TRBJ1-5, with a weak D call TRBD1 (5 bases). Germline-derived CDR1 and CDR2 are KGHDR and SFDVKD. The V end lost 9 bases, the J end lost 1 base, and 12 bases lay between the germline ends. There are 14 residues in the CDR3. The CDR3, as DNA: TGTGCCACCGGGACTCCAGGGAGCAATCAGCCCCAGCATTTT. It codes for CATGTPGSNQPQHF.

J is TRBJ2-7 and V is TRBV27; 12 nucleotides match TRBD2. Looked up from germline, CDR1 is MNHEY and CDR2 is SMNVEV (reference sequence). The CDR3 sequence is 17 residues long. Trimming at V came to 8 bases and at J to 2 bases, leaving 13 bases not matched to a gene. This CDR3 reads CASGLTSGRRGPYEQYF. DNA of the CDR3: TGTGCCAGCGGCCTGACTAGCGGGAGAAGGGGACCCTACGAGCAGTACTTC.

The chain couples TRBV15 to TRBJ2-1; D is undetermined. V was pared by 0 bases and J by 5 bases, with 14 bases between. Per germline, CDR1 LNHNV and CDR2 YYDKDF (reference sequence). The CDR3 contains 16 residues. This chain's CDR3 is CATSRDSSGRNNEQFF. The CDR3 region has the DNA TGTGCCACCAGCAGAGATAGCTCGGGTCGAAACAATGAGCAGTTCTTC.

The rearrangement links TRBV7-8 to TRBJ2-2, with TRBD2 matching 7 bases. The trim removed 2 bases at V and 3 bases at J, leaving 9 bases unmatched. This CDR3 is built from 17 residues. Germline CDR1 is SGHVS and CDR2 is FQNEAQ. The CDR3 nucleotides read TGTGCCAGCAGCTTATTCGGGGCGGGAGCGGACACCGGGGAGCTGTTTTTT. Protein sequence: CASSLFGAGADTGELFF.

The V and J genes are TRBV2 and TRBJ2-7; 8 positions agree with TRBD1. The CDR3 totals 13 residues. Germline V gives CDR1 SNHLY, CDR2 FYNNEI. Trimming took 5 bases from V and 6 from J; bases not matched to a gene: 6. CDR3: CASSKEQGGEQYF. Written as DNA, the CDR3 is TGTGCCAGCAGTAAAGAACAGGGGGGCGAGCAGTACTTC.

The chain combines TRBV6-2 or TRBV6-3 with TRBJ1-5; a possible D gene is TRBD1 (6 bases). There are 17 residues in the CDR3. Germline CDR1 and CDR2: MNHEY and SVGEGT. Deletions cut 0 bases from V and 4 bases from J, with 16 bases between. The CDR3 loop is CASSYSTAGASNQPQHF. CDR3 DNA: TGTGCCAGCAGTTACTCGACGGCAGGGGCCTCTAATCAGCCCCAGCATTTT.

V and J are TRBV7-8 and TRBJ2-2; 10 bases map to TRBD1. With 3 bases clipped from V and 4 bases from J, the junction kept 2 bases outside the gene matches. The CDR3 is made up of 15 amino acids. From germline, CDR1 is SGHVS and CDR2 FQNEAQ. In DNA, the CDR3 is TGTGCCAGCAGCTTGGGGACAGGGGTCACCGGGGAGCTGTTTTTT. It encodes CASSLGTGVTGELFF. The full variable domain, rest sourced from reference TRBV7-8 and TRBJ2-2, is GAGVSQSPRYKVAKRGQDVALRCDPISGHVSLFWYQQALGQGPEFLTYFQNEAQLDKSGLPSDRFFAERPEGSVSTLKIQRTQQEDSAVYLCASSLGTGVTGELFFGEGSRLTVL.

This chain uses TRBV25-1 with TRBJ2-3; unclear D gene. This CDR3 has 13 residues. Germline V gives CDR1 MGHDK, CDR2 SYGVNS. V shed 3 bases and J shed 1 base, with 5 bases lying between them. CDR3 region: CASSEAGTDTQYF. The CDR3 DNA sequence: TGTGCCAGCAGTGAGGCTGGCACAGATACGCAGTATTTT.

This clone was recorded only once. This rearrangement joins TRBV7-2 to TRBJ2-4, with 10 nucleotides matching TRBD1. After removal of 5 bases from V and 8 bases from J, the junction contained 6 bases not matched to a gene. Germline V lookup: CDR1 SGHTA, CDR2 FQGNSA. The CDR3 runs 14 residues. The CDR3: CASSNRGQGDIQYF. The CDR3 DNA sequence: TGTGCCAGCAGCAACCGAGGACAGGGGGACATTCAGTACTTC.

This clone is a singleton in its sample. This chain uses TRBV5-1 with TRBJ2-2, with D unclear. The CDR3 spans 14 residues. Germline V gene data show CDR1 as SGHRS and CDR2 as YFSETQ. The V end lost 3 bases, the J end lost 0 bases, and 6 bases lay between the germline ends. The CDR3 sequence: CASSSKSNTGELFF. CDR3 in DNA: TGCGCCAGCAGCTCGAAATCGAACACCGGGGAGCTGTTTTTT.

The chain joins TRBV5-1 to TRBJ2-7, with D perhaps assigned TRBD1 or TRBD2 (5 bases each). Germline CDR1 is SGHRS and CDR2 is YFSETQ. This CDR3 region has 14 residues. Deletions cut 4 bases from V and 4 bases from J, with 15 bases between. The CDR3 DNA reads TGCGCCAGCAGCCAGATCAGGGACGGGTACGAGCAGTACTTC. Protein sequence: CASSQIRDGYEQYF.

This chain links TRBV5-6 with TRBJ2-1, with a tentative D call TRBD1 (5 bases). Germline values: CDR1 SGHDT, CDR2 YYEEEE. The length of the CDR3 is 15 residues. V lost 3 bases, J lost 2 bases, and 12 bases lay in between. CDR3 amino acids: CASSYDSQTYNEQFF. The CDR3 bases are TGTGCCAGCAGCTACGACAGTCAAACCTACAATGAGCAGTTCTTC. Based on the CDR3 plus reference TRBV5-6 and TRBJ2-1, the full variable domain is DAGVTQSPTHLIKTRGQQVTLRCSPKSGHDTVSWYQQALGQGPQFIFQYYEEEERQRGNFPDRFSGHQFPNYSSELNVNALLLGDSALYLCASSYDSQTYNEQFFGPGTRLTVL.

This sequence joins TRBV29-1 and TRBJ2-7; 11 bases fit TRBD1. The germline V gene encodes CDR1 SQVTM and CDR2 ANQGSEA. V trimming: 4 bases; J trimming: 6 bases; junction bases outside the gene matches: 11. CDR3 length: 15 residues. CDR3 sequence (DNA): TGCAGCGTTGGCTACCGGGACAGGGGGTTTGGCGAGCAGTACTTC. This encodes CSVGYRDRGFGEQYF.

This clone was seen a few times. J is TRBJ1-6 and V is TRBV18, with D maybe TRBD1 (5 bases). Trimming shortened V by 3 bases and J by 7 bases, and 10 bases separated the two germline ends. The CDR3 length is 14 residues. Germline values: CDR1 KGHSH, CDR2 LQKENI. As DNA, the CDR3 is TGTGCCAGCTCACCGGTCTCAGGGAATTCACCCCTCCACTTT. This sequence encodes CASSPVSGNSPLHF.

This clone has just one count. The rearrangement joins TRBV7-2 to TRBJ2-2; D is unclear. Germline loops: CDR1 SGHTA, CDR2 FQGNSA. V was cut by 1 base and J by 4 bases, with 10 bases left in between. There are 15 residues in the CDR3. Here the CDR3 DNA reads TGTGCCAGCAGCTTAGGGGCCCCGGTCACCGGGGAGCTGTTTTTT. Amino acids: CASSLGAPVTGELFF. The full variable domain, completed using reference TRBV7-2 and TRBJ2-2, is GAGVSQSPSNKVTEKGKDVELRCDPISGHTALYWYRQSLGQGLEFLIYFQGNSAPDKSGLPSDRFSAERTGGSVSTLTIQRTQQEDSAVYLCASSLGAPVTGELFFGEGSRLTVL.

In this sample, this clone turned up once. The chain links TRBV11-3 to TRBJ1-1; 8 positions agree with TRBD1. V lost 5 bases, J lost 1 base, and 3 bases stayed unmatched. There are 14 residues in the CDR3. CDR1 is SGHNT and CDR2 is YENEEA in the germline V gene. This CDR3 reads CASSLQGENTEAFF. The CDR3, as DNA: TGTGCCAGCAGCCTACAGGGGGAGAACACTGAAGCTTTCTTT.

V usage is TRBV19 and J usage is TRBJ2-2; 10 nucleotides line up with TRBD2. The CDR3 sequence is 20 residues long. Trimming removed 7 bases from V and 3 bases from J; junction bases left unmatched: 20. The germline CDR1 and CDR2 sequences are LNHDA and SQIVND (reference sequence). The CDR3 coding sequence is TGTGCCAGTACCTCCCTCGGGGGAGCGGGAGGGCCTTGGTACACCGGGGAGCTGTTTTTT. Translated: CASTSLGGAGGPWYTGELFF.